A single T cell receptor (beta chain) is shown here with its context. The CDR3 is 15 amino acids. The J segment lost 2 bases and the V segment lost 4 bases, leaving 6 bases of the junction unmatched. Looked up from germline, CDR1 is ENHRY and CDR2 is SYGVKD. TCRdb's table, derived via immunoSEQ multiplex PCR, lists solely in-frame clones and lacks some. The sample consists of some 66,000 clones, 70% to 90% of them appearing once. The source of the sample is a study of OX40 agonist ivuxolimab in advanced cancers. Sequenced here: CD4+ or CD8+ T cells sorted from blood, sampled in a trial of the OX40 agonist ivuxolimab. This receptor was obtained from an adult with an advanced solid tumor such as melanoma, head and neck, liver or kidney cancer. V usage is TRBV10-3 and J usage is TRBJ2-5; 8 nucleotides line up with TRBD1. Here the CDR3 DNA reads TGTGCCATCAGTGCCCGGGACAGGTCGCAAGAGACCCAGTACTTC. It yields the protein CAISARDRSQETQYF.